The present entry profiles one TCR beta chain with its context. No antigen is known for it. Different DNA sequences within this sample yield the same CDR3. The whole isolated RNA underwent reverse transcription, so sequencing captured expressed TCRB transcripts. Sequenced by immunoSEQ multiplex PCR; TCRdb stores in-frame clones only, minus some. The profile covers tens of thousands of clones, with less than 55% appearing a single time and less than 1.5% taken by the ten largest. This sample was taken from a study of beta chain features in type 1 diabetes. Findings and caveats of the study: All four CD4+ subsets of Type 1 diabetes patients contained TCRB CDR3s that were moderately but significantly shorter. Among type 1 diabetes patients, VDJ junctions had fewer insertions and more deletions.

The material sequenced was Tregs from blood. This receptor was taken from a man aged 30 to 45 with type 1 diabetes.

DNA of the CDR3: TGTGCCAGTAGGCGACAAACGAACACTGAAGCTTTCTTT. Translated, it gives CASRRQTNTEAFF. This chain connects TRBV19 to TRBJ1-1; D gene ambiguous. Germline V CDR1 and CDR2: LNHDA, SQIVND (reference sequence). The CDR3 consists of 13 residues. Trimming removed 6 bases at V and 1 base at J, with 9 bases between.